This T cell receptor (beta chain) was captured by sequencing in a study of T cell repertoires in cytomegalovirus infection. Study-wide context: An indication of both CMV infection and matching HLA type came from public TCR beta signatures. Notes on the study in general: Across the ex vivo response, the dominant clonotypes were HLA-C-restricted CMV-specific TCR beta clonotypes. Of the TCR beta families, the public ones yielded a cumulative frequency that identified carriers of CMV plus the relevant HLA.

One entry per CDR3 protein results from TCRdb running MiXCR on the reads. The table records approximately 250,000 distinct CDR3 sequences, approximately 22% of them present only once. On this clonotype itself: Its antigen is not known.

CDR1 and CDR2 (germline): MDHEN, SYDVKM. The CDR3 runs 15 residues. V was pared by 3 bases and J by 6 bases, with 12 bases between. Sequenced sample: CD8+ T cells from PBMCs. This clonotype was obtained from a human donor in good health (CMV status not recorded). Some clones in this sample may be carry-over from other donors' samples. The chain joins TRBV28 to TRBJ1-6; D is unclear. The CDR3 loop reads CASSFMAPTNSPLHF. The DNA for the CDR3 is TGTGCCAGCAGTTTTATGGCACCCACTAATTCACCCCTCCACTTT. Supplemented by reference TRBV28 and TRBJ1-6, the full variable domain reads DVKVTQSSRYLVKRTGEKVFLECVQDMDHENMFWYRQDPGLGLRLIYFSYDVKMKEKGDIPEGYSVSREKKERFSLILESASTNQTSMYLCASSFMAPTNSPLHFGNGTRLTVT.